This TCR beta chain was recovered during a study of blood T cell repertoires in COVID-19 (TCRdb year 2020). The study in broad terms: Samples covering the acute and convalescent phases of COVID-19 were provided by collaborators in the United States, Italy and Spain. The repertoires were released in a freely available public database meant as a resource for research on the immune response to SARS-CoV-2. The material from the prospective study consisted of cDNA or gDNA derived from T cells, B-cell-depleted T cells, or PBMCs. Samples were obtained from the ongoing ImmuneRACE study (first 160 participants) and from about 1,300 subjects provided by 6 global collaborators. Deeply sampled blood TCRbeta repertoires from subjects exposed to, actively infected with, or recovered from COVID-19 were included in the dataset. HLA class I and class II types, where available, came from metadata supplied by the sample provider rather than from assay-based typing. Nearly every sample came with metadata listing a de-identified subject ID, COVID-19 status, age in years and sex. Overall results and qualifications from the work: The quantity of clinical and demographic metadata differed by source and by participant and was supplied without curation.

The V end loses 5 bases and the J end loses 0 bases, and a stretch of 10 bases separates them. Taken from cysteine to phenylalanine, the CDR3 has 14 residues. Kept here is only the CDR3 DNA, which spans 42 bases and is read in frame from base 1. Based on the germline V gene, the CDR1 and CDR2 sequences are MNHEY and SVGEGT. The collaborating institutions used their own protocols to collect whole blood in K2EDTA tubes. For TCRbeta analysis, collaborators shipped samples in one of three forms: frozen whole blood, isolated PBMCs, or DNA extracted from either of those sample types. TCRbeta CDR3 regions were amplified from genomic DNA by means of the immunoSEQ Assay, a bias-controlled multiplex PCR. For the original study's pipeline: The number of nucleated cells in each sample was estimated by amplification of reference gene primers within the assay. To quantify the absolute abundance of each unique TCRbeta CDR3 rearrangement, sequence reads were collapsed and filtered. Productive Simpson clonality was computed per sample as the square root of Simpson's diversity index over productive rearrangements. TCRdb obtained this table from immuneACCESS and retained in-frame rearrangements with V and J assigned. These tables miss some clones; where compared with another copy, unresolved V genes account for less than half of the shortfall, and the remainder is unexplained. From that table come the V and J calls and clone size; the DNA was used to work out D and trimming. The sample table lists about 250,000 clones, more than 80% of them with a count of one. Together, the top ten hold around 5.5% of the sample.

Comment on this clone: Its antigen has not been determined. No much larger clonotype is one base removed from it; base qualities were not supplied.

What was sequenced was peripheral blood. The TCR sequence derives from a human donor in a cohort sampled during active COVID-19. This sequence uses TRBV6-2 or TRBV6-3 and TRBJ1-1, with the D gene not clear enough to name. The bases read TGTGCCAGCAGTCCCGCACTCATGAACACTGAAGCTTTCTTT. It translates as CASSPALMNTEAFF.